The 3 T cell receptor beta chains below all came from one sample that was sequenced in a study of shared clonotypes between healthy human individuals. Sequenced by immunoSEQ multiplex PCR; TCRdb stores in-frame clones only, minus some. The sample has under 2.5 million clones, about nine tenths seen once. Material: naive CD4+ T cells from PBMCs. This sample's subset: CD45RA+ positively selected. These receptors came from a young man in good health. Some clones in this sample may be carry-over from other donors' samples.

The V gene is TRBV6-1, the J gene TRBJ2-6; possibly TRBD2 for D (5 bases). The germline CDR1 and CDR2 sequences are MNHNS and SASEGT. This CDR3 contains 15 residues. Trimming took 6 bases from V and 2 from J, leaving 11 bases between them. CDR3: CASRLRVPGANVLTF. Here the CDR3 DNA reads TGTGCCAGCAGGCTGAGGGTACCTGGGGCCAACGTCCTGACTTTC.

The J gene is TRBJ2-7, the V gene TRBV28; TRBD1 matches at 8 bases. Germline loops: CDR1 MDHEN, CDR2 SYDVKM. The CDR3 contains 14 residues. Unmatched junction bases numbered 8, after V lost 5 bases and J lost 5 bases. CDR3 nucleotides: TGTGCCAGCAGTACCGGGACAGGAGCCCACGAGCAGTACTTC. Its protein is CASSTGTGAHEQYF.

This chain's CDR3 is CASSRRTHQFYEQYF. As DNA, the CDR3 is TGTGCCAGCAGCAGACGGACCCACCAATTCTACGAGCAGTACTTC. The rearrangement joins TRBV13 to TRBJ2-7; no reliable D call. Germline V gene data show CDR1 as PRHDT and CDR2 as FYEKMQ (reference sequence). The CDR3 length is 15 residues. V was shortened by 5 bases and J by 3 bases, with 17 bases between the two germline ends.